This TCR beta chain came from a study of CD8 T cell repertoires and HIV-1 epitope variants. Looking at the study overall: Twenty-five autologous and known Gag and Nef epitope variant peptides each stimulated T cells separately. The baseline condition was 1M T cells left uncultured.

Survey-depth immunoSEQ sequencing covered TCR beta CDR3 regions. Some clones are missing from TCRdb's copy, which holds only in-frame ones; the method was immunoSEQ multiplex PCR. The data hold a few thousand clones, with about 62% observed a single time. Study-wide results and caveats: Most of the nine antigen-specific clonotypes appeared cross-reactive to autologous or escape variants.

This clone showed up just a few times. The antigen remains unidentified. The ends lost 0 bases at V and 5 bases at J; junction bases unmatched: 4. Germline assignment: CDR1 SNHLY and CDR2 FYNNEI. This CDR3 region has 16 residues. This TCR was recovered from a male donor with HIV. V gene TRBV2 combines with J gene TRBJ2-1; 10 bases are a match to TRBD2. Sequencing used cultured CD8+ T cells derived from PBMCs. The CDR3 DNA reads TGTGCCAGCAGTGAAGCCCCTAGCGGGAGTGACAATGAGCAGTTCTTC. This sequence encodes CASSEAPSGSDNEQFF.